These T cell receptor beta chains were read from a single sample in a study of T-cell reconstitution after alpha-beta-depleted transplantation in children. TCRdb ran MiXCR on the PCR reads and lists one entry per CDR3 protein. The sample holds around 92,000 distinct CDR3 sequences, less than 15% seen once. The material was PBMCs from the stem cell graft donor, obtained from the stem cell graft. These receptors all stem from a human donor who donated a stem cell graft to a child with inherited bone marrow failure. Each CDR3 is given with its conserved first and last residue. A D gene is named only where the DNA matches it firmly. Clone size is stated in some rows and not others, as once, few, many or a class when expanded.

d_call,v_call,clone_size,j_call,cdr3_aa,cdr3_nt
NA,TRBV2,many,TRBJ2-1,CASSDLATPYNEQFF,TGTGCCAGCAGTGACCTTGCAACCCCATACAATGAGCAGTTCTTC
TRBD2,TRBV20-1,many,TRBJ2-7,CSVSLAGDYEQYF,TGCAGTGTTTCACTAGCGGGAGACTACGAGCAGTACTTC
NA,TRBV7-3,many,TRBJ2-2,CASSLSSANTGELFF,TGTGCCAGCAGCTTATCTTCCGCGAACACCGGGGAGCTGTTTTTT
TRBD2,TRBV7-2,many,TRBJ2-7,CASSALAGASYEQYF,TGTGCCAGCAGCGCACTAGCGGGGGCGTCCTACGAGCAGTACTTC
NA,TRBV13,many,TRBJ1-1,CASSLGGVLNTEAFF,TGTGCCAGCAGCTTAGGGGGGGTTCTGAACACTGAAGCTTTCTTT
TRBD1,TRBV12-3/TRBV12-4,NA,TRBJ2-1,CASTLRRTGFNEQFF,TGTGCCAGCACCCTCCGGCGGACAGGGTTTAATGAGCAGTTCTTC
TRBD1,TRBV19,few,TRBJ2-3,CASSISGGGTDTQYF,TGTGCCAGTAGTATCTCAGGGGGAGGCACAGATACGCAGTATTTT
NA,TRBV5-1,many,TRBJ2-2,CASSLADRDTGELFF,TGCGCCAGCAGCTTGGCCGACCGGGACACCGGGGAGCTGTTTTTT
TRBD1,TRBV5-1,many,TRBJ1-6,CASSLARDRGTSPLHF,TGCGCCAGCAGCTTGGCCCGGGACAGGGGTACTTCACCCCTCCACTTT
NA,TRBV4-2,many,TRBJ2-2,CASSQEQGNTGELFF,TGTGCCAGCAGCCAGGAGCAAGGGAACACCGGGGAGCTGTTTTTT
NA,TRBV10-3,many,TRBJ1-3,CAISERTVGNTIYF,TGTGCCATCAGTGAGAGGACAGTGGGAAACACCATATATTTT
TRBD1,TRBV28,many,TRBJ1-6,CASSVRDRDNSPLHF,TGTGCCAGCAGTGTCCGGGACAGGGACAATTCACCCCTCCACTTT
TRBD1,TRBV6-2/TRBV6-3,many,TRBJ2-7,CASSPDRGSYEQYF,TGTGCCAGCAGCCCGGACAGGGGATCCTACGAGCAGTACTTC
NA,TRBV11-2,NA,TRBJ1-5,CASSSGRGGNQPQHF,TGTGCCAGCAGCTCTGGAAGAGGGGGCAATCAGCCCCAGCATTTT
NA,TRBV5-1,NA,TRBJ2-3,CASRMSGGITDTQYF,TGCGCCAGCAGAATGAGTGGGGGCATCACAGATACGCAGTATTTT
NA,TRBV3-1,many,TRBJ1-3,CASSLSIGNTIYF,TGTGCCAGCAGCCTTAGCATAGGAAACACCATATATTTT
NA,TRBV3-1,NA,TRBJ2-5,CASSQDTETQYF,TGTGCCAGCAGCCAAGATACGGAGACCCAGTACTTC
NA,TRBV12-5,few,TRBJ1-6,CASTKPRWDSPLHF,TGTGCTAGTACGAAGCCTCGATGGGATTCACCCCTCCACTTT
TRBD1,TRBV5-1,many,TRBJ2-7,CASSLRPAGQAPYF,TGCGCCAGCAGCTTGAGGCCGGCCGGACAGGCCCCGTACTTC
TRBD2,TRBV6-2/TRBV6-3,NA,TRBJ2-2,CASSTRTSGRQYTGELFF,TGTGCCAGCAGCACACGGACTAGCGGGAGACAGTACACCGGGGAGCTGTTTTTT
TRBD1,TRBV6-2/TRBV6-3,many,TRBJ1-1,CASAQGADTEAFF,TGTGCCAGCGCGCAGGGGGCGGACACTGAAGCTTTCTTT